Presented here are 7 T cell receptor beta chains from one specimen sequenced in a study of shared clonotypes between healthy human individuals. TCRdb's table, derived via immunoSEQ multiplex PCR, lists solely in-frame clones and lacks some. The sample shows roughly 700,000 clones, around 91% of them seen only once. The sequencing input was memory CD8+ T cells from PBMCs. Subset defined: CD45RO+ cells pooled with CCR7-negative TemRA cells. The receptors stem from a man in his late teens or twenties in good health. Some clones in this sample may be carry-over from other donors' samples.

This chain uses TRBV7-9 with TRBJ1-1, with D tentatively TRBD1 (5 bases). V shed 5 bases and J shed 1 base, with 14 bases lying between them. CDR1 SEHNR and CDR2 FQNEAQ come from the germline V gene (reference sequence). The CDR3 spans 15 residues. In DNA form, the CDR3 reads TGTGCCAGCAGCCAACCGGGACCGAGGAACACTGAAGCTTTCTTT. It codes for CASSQPGPRNTEAFF.

The V call is TRBV27, the J call TRBJ2-1; 12 bases agree with TRBD2. V lost 5 bases to trimming and J lost 7 bases; unmatched junction nucleotides: 9. The CDR3 length is 16 residues. CDR1 is MNHEY, CDR2 SMNVEV, per germline (reference sequence). Written as DNA, the CDR3 is TGTGCCAGCAGTCAACTACTAGCGGGGGGCCCGAATGAGCAGTTCTTC. Its protein product is CASSQLLAGGPNEQFF.

This rearrangement joins TRBV11-3 to TRBJ2-7, with 10 bases fitting TRBD1. The V and J ends lost 1 base and 2 bases, in that order; junction bases with no gene match: 2. Germline-derived CDR1 and CDR2 are SGHNT and YENEEA. This CDR3 is 15 amino acids long. This CDR3 is CASSLGDRGPYEQYF. CDR3 coding DNA: TGTGCCAGCAGCTTAGGGGACAGGGGACCCTACGAGCAGTACTTC.

The V gene is TRBV5-5, the J gene TRBJ2-3; no reliable D call. Trimming stripped 0 bases from V and 4 bases from J, with 9 bases between. Germline V CDR1 and CDR2: SGHKS, YYEKEE (reference sequence). The CDR3 extends over 14 amino acids. This CDR3 reads CASSLDSSADTQYF. The CDR3 DNA is TGTGCCAGCAGCTTGGACAGTTCCGCAGATACGCAGTATTTT.

V and J are TRBV9 and TRBJ1-1; D perhaps matches TRBD1 (5 bases). This CDR3 has 15 amino acids. V was pared by 6 bases and J by 1 base, with 16 bases between. CDR1 and CDR2 from the germline V gene are SGDLS and YYNGEE. The CDR3 DNA sequence: TGTGCCAGCACCCCTTGGGACTCTGAGAACACTGAAGCTTTCTTT. This translates into CASTPWDSENTEAFF.

This clone was seen just once. V and J are TRBV5-6 and TRBJ2-5, with a weak D call TRBD1 (6 bases). The J call may be incorrect, as the DNA end agrees better with TRBJ2-7. The CDR3 spans 15 residues. Germline V gene sequence: CDR1 SGHDT, CDR2 YYEEEE. CDR3 region: CASSWSMDSTYEQYF. The CDR3 DNA reads TGTGCCAGCAGCTGGTCGATGGACAGCACCTACGAGCAGTACTTC.

This chain links TRBV25-1 with TRBJ1-3; the D is unclear. CDR3 size: 14 residues. Germline assignment: CDR1 MGHDK and CDR2 SYGVNS. The V end was cut by 3 bases, the J end by 4 bases, with 10 bases between. The CDR3 DNA is TGTGCCAGCAGTGATTCGGGGAACGGAAACACCATATATTTT. This encodes CASSDSGNGNTIYF.